These 9 T cell receptor beta chains originate from one sample sequenced in a study of T cells in Graves' hyperthyroidism and ophthalmopathy. Amplification targeted TCR beta CDR3 regions from RNA transcripts. First-round RT-PCR of the TCR CDR3 relied on the HTBI primer set. One entry per CDR3 protein, called by TCRdb with MiXCR from the multiplex PCR reads. This sample has about 560,000 distinct CDR3 sequences, with 15% to 19% found just once. The sequencing sample was made of blood. The origin of the receptors is a woman younger than 45 with Graves' hyperthyroidism.

This clonotype came up many times. The chain combines TRBV6-1 with TRBJ1-1; tentatively, D is TRBD1 (6 bases). V was pared by 6 bases and J by 1 base, with 9 bases between. This CDR3 spans 13 amino acids. Germline V gene lookup returns CDR1 MNHNS and CDR2 SASEGT. CDR3 coding DNA: TGTGCCAGCAGGGTCAGGGGGAACACTGAAGCTTTCTTT. Encoded protein: CASRVRGNTEAFF.

There are many counts of this clonotype. CDR3 coding DNA: TGTGCCAGCAGGCCGGGACTAGCGGAGTCCTACGAGCAGTACTTC. Translation: CASRPGLAESYEQYF. The rearrangement uses TRBV12-3 or TRBV12-4 and TRBJ2-7; 11 nucleotides align to TRBD2. This CDR3 spans 15 amino acids. With 6 bases clipped from V and 1 base from J, the junction kept 5 bases outside the gene matches.

This clonotype was detected only a few times. The chain links TRBV5-1 to TRBJ2-7; 9 nucleotides match TRBD2. The CDR3 has 16 residues. Germline CDR1 SGHRS, CDR2 YFSETQ. After removal of 5 bases from V and 0 bases from J, the junction contained 9 bases not matched to a gene. CDR3 in amino acids: CASRSGLAPYSYEQYF. The DNA of the CDR3 is TGCGCCAGCAGATCAGGACTAGCGCCTTACTCCTACGAGCAGTACTTC.

In this sample, this clonotype turned up a few times. The chain carries TRBV5-5 and TRBJ2-7; a weak D match, TRBD2 (5 bases). This CDR3 region has 16 residues. V was clipped by 4 bases and J by 1 base, with 18 bases between them. Germline V gives CDR1 SGHKS, CDR2 YYEKEE (reference sequence). In DNA form, the CDR3 reads TGTGCCAGCAGCGGGTACGCGGGTGGAAGTTCCTACGAGCAGTACTTC. This codes for CASSGYAGGSSYEQYF.

This chain connects TRBV7-2 to TRBJ2-2, with 7 bases that match TRBD2. The J segment lost 6 bases and the V segment lost 4 bases, leaving 5 bases of the junction unmatched. This CDR3 contains 14 residues. CDR1 is SGHTA and CDR2 is FQGNSA in the germline V gene. DNA of the CDR3: TGTGCCAGCAGCTCGTGGGCGGGAGCCGGGGAGCTGTTTTTT. It is translated as CASSSWAGAGELFF.

Of note for this clonotype: This CDR3 is missing its conserved last phenylalanine or tryptophan, likely due to a read error. This chain connects TRBV7-9 to TRBJ2-3; D is unclear. Trimming took off 3 bases at V and 1 base at J, with 14 bases between the two ends. CDR1 is SEHNR and CDR2 is FQNEAQ in the germline V gene (reference sequence). The CDR3 covers 16 residues. The CDR3 is CASSLDLSAGTDTQYL. CDR3 nucleotides: TGTGCCAGCAGCTTGGACCTCTCCGCCGGCACAGATACGCAGTATCTT.

This clonotype was picked up a small number of times. The rearrangement links TRBV5-1 to TRBJ2-3; TRBD1 agrees at 11 bases. Germline V lookup: CDR1 SGHRS, CDR2 YFSETQ. Trimming removed 6 bases from V and 5 bases from J; junction bases left unmatched: 5. The CDR3 is 14 amino acids. Here the CDR3 DNA reads TGCGCCAGCACTCCCGGGACAGGGGGAGATACGCAGTATTTT. Its translation is CASTPGTGGDTQYF.

The sample holds many counts of this clonotype. V usage is TRBV7-2 and J usage is TRBJ2-7, with 7 bases matching TRBD2. CDR3 size: 14 residues. Germline V lookup: CDR1 SGHTA, CDR2 FQGNSA. Trimming cost V 8 bases and J 9 bases; bases outside gene matches: 16. The CDR3 nucleotides read TGTGCCAGCTCGCTCCAAACTAGCGCGGCGCGGCAGTACTTC. It yields the protein CASSLQTSAARQYF.

This clonotype was detected many times. This chain joins TRBV11-2 and TRBJ2-1; TRBD2 might be the D (5 bases). The CDR3 runs to 15 residues. Looked up from germline, CDR1 is SGHAT and CDR2 is FQNNGV. V lost 1 base, J lost 2 bases, and 9 bases lay in between. In DNA form, the CDR3 reads TGTGCCAGCAGCTTAGGTCGGGAACCCTACAATGAGCAGTTCTTC. Protein product: CASSLGREPYNEQFF. The full variable domain, rest sourced from reference TRBV11-2 and TRBJ2-1, is EAGVAQSPRYKIIEKRQSVAFWCNPISGHATLYWYQQILGQGPKLLIQFQNNGVVDDSQLPKDRFSAERLKGVDSTLKIQPAKLEDSAVYLCASSLGREPYNEQFFGPGTRLTVL.